The 5 T cell receptor beta chains below come from one sample, sequenced in a study of blood T cell repertoires in COVID-19. The method was immunoSEQ multiplex PCR; TCRdb's version includes in-frame clones alone and lacks a portion of them. The sample carries roughly 250,000 clones, nearly 95% recorded once. The specimen was peripheral blood. The receptors shown here come from a man younger than 40 with COVID-19, enrolled during active disease.

The chain couples TRBV6-5 to TRBJ2-7, with TRBD2 matching 8 bases. This CDR3 has 16 amino acids. Germline V lookup: CDR1 MNHEY, CDR2 SVGAGI. V shed 0 bases and J 3 bases; nucleotides not matched to a gene: 7. CDR3 protein: CASSYSRAGENYEQYF. The CDR3 region has the DNA TGTGCCAGCAGTTACTCCCGAGCGGGGGAGAACTACGAGCAGTACTTC.

V is TRBV5-4 and J is TRBJ1-2; weak D call: TRBD1 (6 bases). The germline V gene has CDR1 SGHNT and CDR2 YYREEE (reference sequence). The V end was cut by 1 base, the J end by 7 bases, with 14 bases between. CDR3 size: 14 residues. In nucleotides, the CDR3 is TGTGCCAGCAGCTTGTACCAGGGGCTAAGTGGCTACACCTTC. Protein: CASSLYQGLSGYTF.

The CDR3: CASSPDPDRGFFYEQYF. CDR3 DNA sequence: TGCGCCAGCAGCCCAGATCCGGACAGGGGATTCTTCTACGAGCAGTACTTC. The rearrangement links TRBV5-1 to TRBJ2-7; TRBD1 matches at 9 bases. Germline V CDR1 and CDR2: SGHRS, YFSETQ. Germline trimming cut 4 bases from V and 3 bases from J; bases unmatched to any gene: 14. The length of the CDR3 is 17 residues.

This sequence joins TRBV11-2 and TRBJ1-2; D might be TRBD1 (5 bases). Trimming left V 0 bases short and J 4 bases short, with 6 bases between. CDR1 and CDR2 (germline): SGHAT, FQNNGV. The CDR3 consists of 13 residues. DNA for the CDR3: TGTGCCAGCAGCTTAGATAGGGGCTATGGCTACACCTTC. This gives the protein CASSLDRGYGYTF.

This chain connects TRBV9 to TRBJ1-6; D remains ambiguous. V lost 3 bases to trimming and J lost 7 bases, with 8 bases between them. Germline V gene lookup returns CDR1 SGDLS and CDR2 YYNGEE. CDR3 length equals 13 residues. The CDR3 region is CASSESLNSPLHF. CDR3 bases: TGTGCCAGCAGCGAATCCTTAAATTCACCCCTCCACTTT.